This TCR beta chain stems from a study of chemoradiotherapy in HPV16-positive cancers. The assay was immunoSEQ multiplex PCR, and TCRdb's table has in-frame clones only and misses some. This sample has about 12,000 clones; 70% to 90% occur once, and the top ten carry about 2.4%. This clonotype was sampled from a human donor with HPV-associated anogenital cancer. The sequencing used blood, collected from a patient who underwent chemoradiotherapy.

The CDR3 loop is CASSPIGRGIDSPLHF. CDR3 nucleotides: TGCGCCAGCAGCCCTATCGGCCGGGGAATTGATTCACCCCTCCACTTT. The V gene is TRBV4-1, the J gene TRBJ1-6; D uncertain. Germline assignment: CDR1 MGHRA and CDR2 YSYEKL. V gave up 4 bases and J gave up 8 bases, with 18 bases separating them. The CDR3 spans 16 residues.